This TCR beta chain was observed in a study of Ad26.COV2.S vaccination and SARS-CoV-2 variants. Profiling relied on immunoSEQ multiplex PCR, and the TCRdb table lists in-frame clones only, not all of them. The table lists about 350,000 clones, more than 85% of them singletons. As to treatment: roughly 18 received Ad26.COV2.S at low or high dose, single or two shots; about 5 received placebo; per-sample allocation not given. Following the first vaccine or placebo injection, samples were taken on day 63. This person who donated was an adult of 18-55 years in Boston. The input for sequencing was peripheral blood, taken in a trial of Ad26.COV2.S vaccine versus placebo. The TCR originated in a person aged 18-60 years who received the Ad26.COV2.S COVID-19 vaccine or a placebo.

CDR3 loop: CASSEAGMAEAFF. Written as DNA, the CDR3 is TGTGCCAGCAGTGAAGCAGGGATGGCTGAAGCTTTCTTT. The rearrangement uses TRBV6-1 and TRBJ1-1; D gene unclear. Germline V gene data show CDR1 as MNHNS and CDR2 as SASEGT. Trimming stripped 0 bases from V and 6 bases from J, with 8 bases between. The CDR3 consists of 13 residues.